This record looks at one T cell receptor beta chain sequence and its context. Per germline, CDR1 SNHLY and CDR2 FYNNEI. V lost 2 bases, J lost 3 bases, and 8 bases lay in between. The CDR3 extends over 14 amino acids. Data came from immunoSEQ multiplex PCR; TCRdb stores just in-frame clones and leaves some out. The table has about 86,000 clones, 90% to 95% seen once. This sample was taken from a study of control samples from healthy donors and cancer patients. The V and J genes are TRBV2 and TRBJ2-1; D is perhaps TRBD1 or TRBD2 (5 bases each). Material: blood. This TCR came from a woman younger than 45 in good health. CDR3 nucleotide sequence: TGTGCCAGCAGTGAACAGGGACGCTACAATGAGCAGTTCTTC. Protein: CASSEQGRYNEQFF.